The table lists the clone carrying this TCR beta chain with many counts. Its antigen is unidentified. The data stem from a study of neurological immune-mediated disorders. The authors made cDNA by 5'RACE with 10-nucleotide random UMIs. TCRdb reprocessed the 5' RACE reads via MiXCR and lists one record per CDR3 protein. The data contain approximately 28,000 distinct CDR3 sequences, less than 20% of them seen just once; the ten biggest clones take up almost 5%. Regarding the study as a whole: HTLV-1-associated myelopathy displayed the greatest TCR clonal expansion, and multiple sclerosis exhibited the smallest, lower than that of healthy controls.

Time point here: technical triplicate 3. This CDR3 has 13 residues. Per germline, CDR1 GTSNPN and CDR2 SVGIG (reference sequence). V shed 2 bases and J 6 bases; nucleotides not matched to a gene: 5. The sequence came from a female donor with HTLV-1-associated myelopathy (HAM/TSP). This chain joins TRBV30 and TRBJ2-3; TRBD1 agrees at 7 bases. The sequenced sample consisted of CD4+ T cells from blood. As DNA, the CDR3 is TGTGCCTGGAGTCCGACAGGGTCTGATACGCAGTATTTT. Translation gives CAWSPTGSDTQYF.